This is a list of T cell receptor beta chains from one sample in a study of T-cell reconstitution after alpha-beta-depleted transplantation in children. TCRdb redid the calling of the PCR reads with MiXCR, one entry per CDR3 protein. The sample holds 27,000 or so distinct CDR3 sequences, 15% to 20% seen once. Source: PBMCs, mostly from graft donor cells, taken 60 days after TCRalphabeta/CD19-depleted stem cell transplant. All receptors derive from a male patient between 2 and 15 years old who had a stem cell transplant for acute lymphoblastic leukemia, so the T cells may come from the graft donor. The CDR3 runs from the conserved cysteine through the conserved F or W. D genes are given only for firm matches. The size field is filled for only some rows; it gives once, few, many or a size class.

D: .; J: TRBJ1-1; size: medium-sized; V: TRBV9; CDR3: CASSVLAQTNTEAFF; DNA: TGTGCCAGCAGCGTCTTGGCACAGACGAACACTGAAGCTTTCTTT
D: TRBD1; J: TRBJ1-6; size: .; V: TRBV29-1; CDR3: CSAGQGWGTKSPLHF; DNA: TGCAGCGCCGGACAGGGCTGGGGTACGAAGTCACCCCTCCACTTT
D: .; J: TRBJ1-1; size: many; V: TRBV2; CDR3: CASRTENTEAFF; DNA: TGTGCCAGTCGGACAGAAAACACTGAAGCTTTCTTT
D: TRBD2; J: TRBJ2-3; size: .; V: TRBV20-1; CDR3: CSATLAGGSDTQYF; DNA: TGCAGTGCCACACTAGCGGGGGGGAGCGATACGCAGTATTTT
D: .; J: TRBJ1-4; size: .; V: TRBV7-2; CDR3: CASSSNLHEKLFF; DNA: TGTGCCAGCAGCTCTAACCTACATGAAAAACTGTTTTTT
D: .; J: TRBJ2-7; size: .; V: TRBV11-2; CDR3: CASSPQSDRNYEQYF; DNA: TGTGCCAGCAGCCCCCAGTCGGACAGAAATTACGAGCAGTACTTC
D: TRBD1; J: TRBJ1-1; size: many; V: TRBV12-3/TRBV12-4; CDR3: CASSKLTGRTEAFF; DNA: TGTGCCAGCAGTAAACTGACAGGGAGGACTGAAGCTTTCTTT
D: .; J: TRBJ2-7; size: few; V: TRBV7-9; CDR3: CASSPPKTLYEQYF; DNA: TGTGCCAGCAGCCCCCCGAAAACCTTGTACGAGCAGTACTTC
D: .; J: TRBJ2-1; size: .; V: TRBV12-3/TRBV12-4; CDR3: CASSLGTSSYNEQFF; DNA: TGTGCCAGCAGTTTAGGGACAAGCTCCTACAATGAGCAGTTCTTC
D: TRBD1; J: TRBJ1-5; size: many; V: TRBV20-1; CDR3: CSARDRRQGQPQHF; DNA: TGCAGTGCTAGAGATAGAAGACAGGGGCAGCCCCAGCATTTT
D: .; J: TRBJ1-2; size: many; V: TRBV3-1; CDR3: CASSARQGPPVYGYTF; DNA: TGTGCCAGCAGCGCGCGACAAGGGCCTCCTGTCTATGGCTACACCTTC
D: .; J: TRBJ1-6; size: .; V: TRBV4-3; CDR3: CASSQGRNSPLHF; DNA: TGCGCCAGCAGCCAAGGGCGGAATTCACCCCTCCACTTT
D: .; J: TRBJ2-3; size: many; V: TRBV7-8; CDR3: CASSLVRTDTQYF; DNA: TGTGCCAGCAGCTTAGTGCGGACAGATACGCAGTATTTT
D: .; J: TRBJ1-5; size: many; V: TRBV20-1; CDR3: CSASPGYNQPQHF; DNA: TGCAGTGCTAGTCCGGGATACAATCAGCCCCAGCATTTT
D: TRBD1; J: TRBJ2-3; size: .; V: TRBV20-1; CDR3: CSASRDRGGYTQYF; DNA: TGCAGTGCCAGCCGGGACAGGGGCGGATATACGCAGTATTTT
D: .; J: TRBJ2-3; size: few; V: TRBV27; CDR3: CASSYQGWTDTQYF; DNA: TGTGCCAGCAGTTACCAGGGGTGGACAGATACGCAGTATTTT
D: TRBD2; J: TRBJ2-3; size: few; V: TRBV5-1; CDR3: CASSTYRKLAGGPGDTQYF; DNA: TGCGCCAGCAGCACGTACAGAAAACTAGCGGGAGGGCCAGGAGATACGCAGTATTTT
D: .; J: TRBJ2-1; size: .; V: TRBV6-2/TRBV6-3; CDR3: CASRPRGALAMKQFF; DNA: TGTGCCAGCAGGCCTAGGGGGGCCCTTGCTATGAAGCAGTTCTTC
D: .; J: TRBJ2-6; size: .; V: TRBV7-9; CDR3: CASSLLTGNLANVLTF; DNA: TGTGCCAGCAGCTTATTAACCGGGAATCTTGCCAACGTCCTGACTTTC
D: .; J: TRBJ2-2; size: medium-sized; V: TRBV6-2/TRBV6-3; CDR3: CASSYSFTARKTGELFF; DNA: TGTGCCAGCAGTTACTCGTTTACGGCCAGAAAAACCGGGGAGCTGTTTTTT
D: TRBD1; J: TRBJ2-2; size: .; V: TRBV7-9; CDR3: CASSSPLTGAGELFF; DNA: TGTGCCAGCAGCTCCCCACTGACAGGGGCCGGGGAGCTGTTTTTT
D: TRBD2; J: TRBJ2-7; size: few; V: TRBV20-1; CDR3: CSARAAGDFDEQYF; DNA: TGCAGTGCTAGAGCAGCGGGAGATTTCGACGAGCAGTACTTC
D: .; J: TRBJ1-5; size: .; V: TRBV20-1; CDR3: CSAQILGDQPQHF; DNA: TGCAGTGCTCAAATCCTCGGGGACCAGCCCCAGCATTTT
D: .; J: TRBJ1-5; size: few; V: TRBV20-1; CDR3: CSAETGFGGSNQPQHF; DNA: TGCAGTGCTGAGACAGGATTCGGGGGGAGCAATCAGCCCCAGCATTTT
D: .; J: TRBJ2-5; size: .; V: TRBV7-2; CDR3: CASTLYSGQETQYF; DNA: TGTGCCAGCACCCTTTATTCGGGCCAAGAGACCCAGTACTTC
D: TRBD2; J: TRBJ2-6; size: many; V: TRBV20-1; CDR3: CSARTFGDYQQSGANVLTF; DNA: TGCAGTGCTAGAACTTTCGGGGACTACCAACAATCTGGGGCCAACGTCCTGACTTTC
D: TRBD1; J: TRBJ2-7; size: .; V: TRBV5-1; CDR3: CASSLAGQGYEQYF; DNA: TGCGCCAGCAGCTTGGCGGGACAGGGCTACGAGCAGTACTTC
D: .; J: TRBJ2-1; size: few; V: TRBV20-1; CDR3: CSARRSSGLNYNEQFF; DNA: TGCAGTGCTAGAAGGTCTTCGGGACTGAACTACAATGAGCAGTTCTTC
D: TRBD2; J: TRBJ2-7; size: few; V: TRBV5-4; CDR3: CASSLASSGTYEQYF; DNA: TGTGCCAGCAGCTTGGCGTCTAGCGGGACCTACGAGCAGTACTTC
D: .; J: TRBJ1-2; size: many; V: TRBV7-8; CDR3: CASSRDWHGYTF; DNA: TGTGCCAGCAGCCGAGACTGGCATGGCTACACCTTC
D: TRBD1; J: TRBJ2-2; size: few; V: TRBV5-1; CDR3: CASSLVRQGVPNTGELFF; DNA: TGCGCCAGCAGCTTGGTGAGACAGGGAGTACCCAACACCGGGGAGCTGTTTTTT
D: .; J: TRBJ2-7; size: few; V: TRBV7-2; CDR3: CASSLGPGAVYEQYF; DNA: TGTGCCAGCAGCTTAGGTCCGGGGGCCGTTTACGAGCAGTACTTC
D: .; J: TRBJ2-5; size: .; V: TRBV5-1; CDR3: CASSFRGLGETQYF; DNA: TGCGCCAGCAGCTTTAGGGGACTTGGTGAGACCCAGTACTTC
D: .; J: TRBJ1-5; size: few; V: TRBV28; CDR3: CASSLSRGQPQHF; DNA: TGTGCCAGCAGTTTATCGAGGGGTCAGCCCCAGCATTTT
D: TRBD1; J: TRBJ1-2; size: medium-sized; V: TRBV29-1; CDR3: CSVAIGGDRDYGYTF; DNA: TGCAGCGTTGCTATAGGAGGGGACAGGGATTATGGCTACACCTTC
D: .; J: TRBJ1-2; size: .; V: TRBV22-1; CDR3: CPGSLTHRTGAYGYTF; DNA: TGTCCTGGGAGCTTAACCCACAGAACCGGCGCCTATGGCTACACCTTC
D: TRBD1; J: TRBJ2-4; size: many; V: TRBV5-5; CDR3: CASSKGADKNIQYF; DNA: TGTGCCAGCAGCAAGGGGGCGGACAAAAACATTCAGTACTTC
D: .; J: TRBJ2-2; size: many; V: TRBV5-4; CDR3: CASSLTSRMNTGELFF; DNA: TGTGCCAGCAGCTTGACTAGCCGCATGAACACCGGGGAGCTGTTTTTT
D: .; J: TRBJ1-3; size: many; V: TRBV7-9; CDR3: CASSHGRSSGNTIYF; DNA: TGTGCCAGCAGCCACGGACGCAGCTCTGGAAACACCATATATTTT
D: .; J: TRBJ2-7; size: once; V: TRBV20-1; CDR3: CSARALTTISEQYF; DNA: TGCAGTGCTAGGGCTCTAACGACTATCTCCGAGCAGTACTTC
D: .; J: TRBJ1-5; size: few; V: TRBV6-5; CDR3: CASSQGGNQPQHF; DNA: TGTGCCAGCAGTCAGGGAGGTAATCAGCCCCAGCATTTT
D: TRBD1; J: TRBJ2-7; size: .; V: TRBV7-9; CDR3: CASSIFAGTGFDEQYF; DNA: TGTGCCAGCAGCATATTCGCCGGGACAGGTTTCGACGAGCAGTACTTC
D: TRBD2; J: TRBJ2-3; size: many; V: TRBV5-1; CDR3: CASSLAGTSGRDTQYF; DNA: TGCGCCAGCAGCTTGGCTGGGACTAGCGGGAGAGATACGCAGTATTTT
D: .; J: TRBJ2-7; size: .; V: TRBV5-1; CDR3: CASSLAESGEQYF; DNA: TGCGCCAGCAGCTTGGCGGAGTCCGGCGAGCAGTACTTC
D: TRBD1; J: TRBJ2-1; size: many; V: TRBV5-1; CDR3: CASSLRGQASYNEQFF; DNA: TGCGCCAGCAGCTTGCGAGGACAGGCCTCCTACAATGAGCAGTTCTTC